This is a list of T cell receptor beta chains from one sample in a study of T cells after yellow fever vaccination. TCRdb re-called the 5' RACE reads with MiXCR, one entry per CDR3 protein. Here the sample spans hundreds of thousands of distinct CDR3 sequences, approximately 10% being singletons. The source material was PBMCs, sampled on the day of the first yellow fever vaccination. The receptors come from a man between 18 and 29 years old who received the YFV17D yellow fever vaccine. The CDR3 runs from the conserved cysteine through the conserved F or W. D genes are given only for firm matches. Clone size, where shown, is once, few, many, or a class for clones that have expanded.

>.|TRBV6-2/TRBV6-3|.|TRBJ1-2
TGTGCCAGCAGGAAAAGCGGGGGAAGGGGCCTTGATGGCTACACCTTC
CASRKSGGRGLDGYTF
>.|TRBV7-2|TRBD1|TRBJ2-7
TGTGCCAGCAGCTTAGGGACAGGGGATCGTCCCTACGAGCAGTACTTC
CASSLGTGDRPYEQYF
>.|TRBV20-1|TRBD2|TRBJ2-4
TGCAGTGCCGAACCCGGGGGGAACATTCAGTACTTC
CSAEPGGNIQYF
>.|TRBV6-4|TRBD2|TRBJ2-7
TGTGCCAGCAGGCCCCTGTTAAAGGGAGGGAAGTACGAGCAGTACTTC
CASRPLLKGGKYEQYF
>.|TRBV4-1|.|TRBJ2-5
TGCGCCAGCAGCCAAGATCGCGCAGTTCAAGAGACCCAGTACTTC
CASSQDRAVQETQYF
>few|TRBV5-1|.|TRBJ2-3
TGCGCCAGCAGCTCCCTCGGGGGCCGCACAGATACGCAGTATTTT
CASSSLGGRTDTQYF
>.|TRBV5-1|.|TRBJ1-6
TGCGCCAGCAGCTTGATGGGTTCACCCCTCCACTTT
CASSLMGSPLHF
>many|TRBV11-2|.|TRBJ2-2
TGTGCCAGCAGCTTTAATGCCGGGGAGCTGTTTTTT
CASSFNAGELFF
>many|TRBV6-2/TRBV6-3|.|TRBJ2-3
TGTGCCAGCAGTTACTCCAGCACAGATACGCAGTATTTT
CASSYSSTDTQYF
>.|TRBV4-1|TRBD2|TRBJ2-5
TGCGCCAGCAGGCTAGCGGACCAAGAGACCCAGTACTTC
CASRLADQETQYF
>many|TRBV6-2/TRBV6-3|TRBD1|TRBJ2-1
TGTGCCAGCAGATTTCTTCCGGGACAGGGGGCTCATTACAATGAGCAGTTCTTC
CASRFLPGQGAHYNEQFF
>few|TRBV28|TRBD2|TRBJ2-3
TGTGCCAGCATCCTAGCGGGGAGCCAGAGAGATACGCAGTATTTT
CASILAGSQRDTQYF
>many|TRBV12-3/TRBV12-4|TRBD1|TRBJ2-2
TGTGCCAGCAGCTCCGCCAGGGACAGAAACACCGGGGAGCTGTTTTTT
CASSSARDRNTGELFF
>.|TRBV5-1|TRBD2|TRBJ2-5
TGCGCCAGCACCCTTAGCGGGGCGGAGACCCAGTACTTC
CASTLSGAETQYF
>.|TRBV4-1|.|TRBJ1-2
TGCGCCAGCAGCCAATCTTGGGGGGACTATGGCTACACCTTC
CASSQSWGDYGYTF
>.|TRBV5-1|TRBD2|TRBJ2-5
TGCGCCACCAAAGCGGGGGAGGCAGAGACCCAGTACTTC
CATKAGEAETQYF
>many|TRBV5-1|TRBD1|TRBJ2-1
TGCGCCAGCAGCTCCGGGGGGACAGGGGGCATGAATGAGCAGTTCTTC
CASSSGGTGGMNEQFF
>few|TRBV21-1|.|TRBJ2-1
TGTGCCAGCAGCAAAGCACTAGAGGGCGATGAGCAGTTCTTC
CASSKALEGDEQFF
>.|TRBV12-3/TRBV12-4|.|TRBJ1-2
TGTGCCAGCAGTCCCCAAAGGGTGGTAAACTATGGCTACACCTTC
CASSPQRVVNYGYTF
>.|TRBV12-3/TRBV12-4|.|TRBJ1-6
TGTGCCAGCAGCACACAGCCACTCAATTCACCCCTCCACTTT
CASSTQPLNSPLHF
>few|TRBV6-5|.|TRBJ2-5
TGTGCCAGCAGTTACCTCGCGGGGCCACCAGAGACCCAGTACTTC
CASSYLAGPPETQYF
>.|TRBV5-1|.|TRBJ2-3
TGCGCCAGCAGCGTCGATACAACAGATACGCAGTATTTT
CASSVDTTDTQYF
>few|TRBV5-1|.|TRBJ2-7
TGCGCCAGCAGCACAGGACAAGGACTATACGAGCAGTACTTC
CASSTGQGLYEQYF
>few|TRBV5-1|TRBD2|TRBJ2-3
TGCGCCAGCAGGTCCTCTAGCGGGGTAACAGATACGCAGTATTTT
CASRSSSGVTDTQYF
>many|TRBV5-6|.|TRBJ2-5
TGTGCCAGCAGCTTATGGACACTAGAGACCCAGTACTTC
CASSLWTLETQYF
>.|TRBV9|.|TRBJ2-7
TGTGCCAGCAGCGGGGACTCCCAGGGCTACGAGCAGTACTTC
CASSGDSQGYEQYF
>many|TRBV5-1|TRBD1|TRBJ2-5
TGCGCCAGCAGCGGGGGACAGGGTGCGGAGACCCAGTACTTC
CASSGGQGAETQYF
>.|TRBV25-1|TRBD2|TRBJ2-7
TGTGCCAGCAGTGACCAATCTAGCGGGGGGGCCGAGCAGTACTTC
CASSDQSSGGAEQYF
>.|TRBV18|.|TRBJ1-1
TGTGCCAGCTCACTAACTCGGGGGAACACTGAAGCTTTCTTT
CASSLTRGNTEAFF
>.|TRBV4-2|.|TRBJ1-1
TGTGCCAGCAGCCAAGATCCTACCAGACTGAACACTGAAGCTTTCTTT
CASSQDPTRLNTEAFF
>.|TRBV12-3/TRBV12-4|TRBD2|TRBJ2-3
TGTGCCAGCAGGTTGGCCGGGGGAGGGACAGATACGCAGTATTTT
CASRLAGGGTDTQYF
>few|TRBV5-1|.|TRBJ2-3
TGCGCCAGCAGCTTGGAAGGAGAAAACGCAGATACGCAGTATTTT
CASSLEGENADTQYF
>few|TRBV4-1|.|TRBJ1-6
TGCGCCAGCAGCCAAGACACCAGCTCCTATAATTCACCCCTCCACTTT
CASSQDTSSYNSPLHF
>many|TRBV4-2|TRBD1|TRBJ1-5
TGTGCCAGCAGCCAGGACAGGGGTACGGGCAATCAGCCCCAGCATTTT
CASSQDRGTGNQPQHF
>.|TRBV5-1|.|TRBJ2-5
TGCGCCAGCAGCCTGGAAACGGGGAAAGAGACCCAGTACTTC
CASSLETGKETQYF
>few|TRBV7-2|.|TRBJ2-2
TGTGCCAGCAGCTTAGAGTGGGGCCGGAACACCGGGGAGCTGTTTTTT
CASSLEWGRNTGELFF
>.|TRBV20-1|.|TRBJ2-6
TGCAGTGCCTCCCGGGCCCCCGTCTCTGGGGCCAACGTCCTGACTTTC
CSASRAPVSGANVLTF
>.|TRBV12-3/TRBV12-4|.|TRBJ1-1
TGTGCCAGCAGTTCCTTGAGGTTAGGCCCGCGGGAAGCTTTCTTT
CASSSLRLGPREAFF
>.|TRBV4-3|.|TRBJ1-1
TGCGCCAGCAGCCAAGGTGGGAGGGTCTGGACTGAAGCTTTCTTT
CASSQGGRVWTEAFF
>few|TRBV6-2/TRBV6-3|TRBD1|TRBJ1-5
TGTGCCAGCAGTAGAGGGATAGGGACAGGGGGCGCAGGACAGCCCCAGCATTTT
CASSRGIGTGGAGQPQHF